The source of this T cell receptor (beta chain) is a study of blood T cell repertoires in COVID-19. Per the original methods: Nucleated cell counts were estimated from reference gene primer amplification. Produced via immunoSEQ multiplex PCR; TCRdb's table is partial and in-frame only. The D gene and trimming were derived from the DNA, and the V and J assignments and clone size from that table. The sample includes 130,000 to 150,000 clones, roughly 88% seen only once; the top ten take 1.2%. Cohort assignment relied on participant-reported clinical history. The CDR3 has 16 amino acids. V lost 5 bases and J 0 bases, leaving 16 bases between the germline ends. Germline CDR1 is MDHEN and CDR2 is SYDVKM.

Sample: PBMCs or T cells enriched from blood (not recorded which). The clonotype originates from a woman aged 25 to 39 with acute COVID-19. The chain joins TRBV28 to TRBJ1-1; D uncertain. The CDR3 nucleotides are TGTGCCAGCAGTCCGCACGAACAGCCTATGAACACTGAAGCTTTCTTT. Translating it yields CASSPHEQPMNTEAFF.